Presented here are 22 T cell receptor beta chains from one specimen sequenced in a study of T cell repertoires in cytomegalovirus infection. TCRdb ran MiXCR on the reads and lists one entry per CDR3 protein. The sample lists under 850,000 distinct CDR3 sequences, 35% to 40% occurring once. Input material: PBMCs. These receptors were taken from a human donor in good health (CMV status not recorded). Some clones in this sample may be carry-over from other donors' samples.

The sample holds a few counts of this clonotype. The chain employs TRBV11-1 and TRBJ1-5; 8 nucleotides align to TRBD1. The germline CDR1 and CDR2 sequences are SGHAT and FQDESV (reference sequence). The CDR3 has 17 amino acids. After removal of 4 bases from V and 0 bases from J, the junction contained 8 bases not matched to a gene. The CDR3 nucleotides are TGTGCCAGCAGCTATGACAGGGGCCGTTATAGCAATCAGCCCCAGCATTTT. Translation: CASSYDRGRYSNQPQHF.

CDR3 sequence reads: CASRDRGREKLFF. DNA for the CDR3: TGTGCCAGCAGGGACAGGGGGCGTGAAAAACTGTTTTTT. The V gene is TRBV6-1, the J gene TRBJ1-4; 11 bases line up with TRBD1. The CDR3 extends over 13 amino acids. CDR1 is MNHNS, CDR2 SASEGT, per germline. V lost 6 bases and J lost 7; bases outside the gene matches: 1.

This sequence joins TRBV2 and TRBJ2-7; TRBD2 aligns across 9 bases. Per the germline V gene, CDR1 is SNHLY and CDR2 is FYNNEI. The CDR3 sequence is 14 residues long. Unmatched junction bases numbered 8, after V lost 6 bases and J lost 5 bases. The CDR3 DNA is TGTGCCAGCAGCTTAGCGGGAGCCGGCGACGAGCAGTACTTC. Residues: CASSLAGAGDEQYF.

This clonotype was seen more than once but under ten times. The rearrangement uses TRBV7-2 and TRBJ2-2; no clear D. There are 13 residues in the CDR3. V was shortened by 4 bases and J by 7 bases, with 10 bases between the two germline ends. The germline V gene encodes CDR1 SGHTA and CDR2 FQGNSA. The CDR3 sequence is CASSWQAGGELFF. CDR3 nucleotides: TGTGCCAGCAGCTGGCAGGCTGGCGGGGAGCTGTTTTTT.

The chain couples TRBV2 to TRBJ1-5; D is possibly TRBD1 (6 bases). Trimming stripped 6 bases from V and 6 bases from J, with 18 bases between. Germline V CDR1 and CDR2: SNHLY, FYNNEI. The CDR3 is 15 residues long. The CDR3 DNA reads TGTGCCAGCAGCCCCCCGGGGGGCGCTGGTCAGCCCCAGCATTTT. It yields the protein CASSPPGGAGQPQHF.

The rearrangement joins TRBV7-2 to TRBJ2-7, with 15 bases fitting TRBD2. CDR1 and CDR2 from the germline V gene are SGHTA and FQGNSA. The CDR3 covers 15 residues. J gave up 7 bases and V 2 bases, and 3 bases lay outside the gene matches. CDR3 DNA: TGTGCCAGCAGCTTAAGGACTAGCGGGAGGGTTGAGCAGTACTTC. This sequence encodes CASSLRTSGRVEQYF.

V usage is TRBV6-5 and J usage is TRBJ2-1; TRBD1 agrees at 7 bases. V shed 2 bases, J shed 2 bases, and the junction held 0 bases outside the gene matches. The length of the CDR3 is 14 residues. Germline loops: CDR1 MNHEY, CDR2 SVGAGI. As DNA, the CDR3 is TGTGCCAGCAGTTACGGGACAGCCTACAATGAGCAGTTCTTC. It is translated as CASSYGTAYNEQFF.

This chain connects TRBV7-2 to TRBJ2-1, with 11 bases lining up with TRBD1. Unmatched junction bases numbered 5, after V lost 3 bases and J lost 7 bases. CDR3 size: 15 residues. CDR1 is SGHTA, CDR2 FQGNSA, per germline. CDR3 residues: CASSLMDRGQNEQFF. The CDR3 DNA reads TGTGCCAGCAGCTTGATGGACAGGGGGCAGAATGAGCAGTTCTTC. Combining the CDR3 with reference TRBV7-2 and TRBJ2-1 gives the whole variable domain GAGVSQSPSNKVTEKGKDVELRCDPISGHTALYWYRQSLGQGLEFLIYFQGNSAPDKSGLPSDRFSAERTGGSVSTLTIQRTQQEDSAVYLCASSLMDRGQNEQFFGPGTRLTVL.

V gene TRBV4-1 combines with J gene TRBJ2-3, with D possibly being TRBD2 (6 bases). The CDR3 has 16 amino acids. Germline V gene sequence: CDR1 MGHRA, CDR2 YSYEKL. With 5 bases removed from V and 4 bases from J, the gap between germline ends came to 19 bases. The CDR3 DNA follows: TGCGCCAGCAGCGCCGACCCGGGACTGGTGCCAGATACGCAGTATTTT. This encodes CASSADPGLVPDTQYF.

The chain employs TRBV7-9 and TRBJ2-3, with no clear D. Germline assignment: CDR1 SEHNR and CDR2 FQNEAQ (reference sequence). With 0 bases removed from V and 2 bases from J, the gap between germline ends came to 6 bases. The CDR3 loop spans 14 amino acids. CDR3 bases: TGTGCCAGCAGCTTAGCGGGGTACACAGATACGCAGTATTTT. This translates into CASSLAGYTDTQYF. Drawing the rest from reference TRBV7-9 and TRBJ2-3, the complete variable domain is DTGVSQNPRHKITKRGQNVTFRCDPISEHNRLYWYRQTLGQGPEFLTYFQNEAQLEKSRLLSDRFSAERPKGSFSTLEIQRTEQGDSAMYLCASSLAGYTDTQYFGPGTRLTVL.

This clonotype was seen only a few times. CDR3 DNA sequence: TGTGCCAGCAGCTCGCGACTAGATCCAGATACGCAGTATTTT. Its protein is CASSSRLDPDTQYF. This chain uses TRBV7-9 with TRBJ2-3; perhaps TRBD2 as D (6 bases). CDR1 is SEHNR and CDR2 is FQNEAQ in the germline V gene (reference sequence). This CDR3 contains 14 residues. Trimming took off 4 bases at V and 4 bases at J, with 12 bases between the two ends.

A remark on this clonotype: The CDR3 carries no conserved terminal phenylalanine or tryptophan, so it likely arises from a read error. V usage is TRBV12-3 or TRBV12-4 and J usage is TRBJ2-1; D possibly corresponds to TRBD1 (6 bases). Trimming cost V 10 bases and J 6 bases, with 13 bases left between them. There are 12 residues in the CDR3. The CDR3 protein is CAISLGGNEQFS. CDR3 nucleotides: TGTGCCATTAGTTTAGGGGGCAATGAGCAGTTCTCC.

This clonotype was observed a handful of times. The V call is TRBV7-9, the J call TRBJ1-2; D possibly corresponds to TRBD1 (5 bases). Trimming left V 1 base short and J 2 bases short, with 11 bases between. The germline V gene encodes CDR1 SEHNR and CDR2 FQNEAQ (reference sequence). The CDR3 totals 15 residues. The CDR3 loop is CASSLEGLQNYGYTF. Written as DNA, the CDR3 is TGTGCCAGCAGCTTAGAGGGGCTCCAAAACTATGGCTACACCTTC.

This clonotype was observed once. This chain uses TRBV27 with TRBJ1-6; 7 nucleotides agree with TRBD1. The CDR3 has 16 amino acids. Losses at the gene ends were 3 bases for V and 4 bases for J; bases not matched to a gene: 6. Germline CDR1 reads MNHEY; CDR2 reads SMNVEV (reference sequence). The CDR3 nucleotides read TGTGCCAGCAGTTTCACAGGGGCTTGTTATAATTCACCCCTCCACTTT. As protein: CASSFTGACYNSPLHF.

This clonotype was seen a few times. The gene calls are TRBV7-9 and TRBJ1-2; D not certain. Germline V gene lookup returns CDR1 SEHNR and CDR2 FQNEAQ (reference sequence). CDR3 size: 14 residues. V gave up 4 bases and J gave up 2 bases, with 11 bases separating them. The CDR3 loop is CASSSGLSNYGYTF. CDR3 nucleotide sequence: TGTGCCAGCAGCTCTGGACTGTCCAACTATGGCTACACCTTC.

The chain employs TRBV7-2 and TRBJ1-1; 8 bases are shared with TRBD1. CDR1 and CDR2 from the germline V gene are SGHTA and FQGNSA. The CDR3 sequence is 16 residues long. V trimming: 5 bases; J trimming: 5 bases; junction bases outside the gene matches: 13. For the CDR3, the DNA is TGTGCCAGCAGCGTCCGGCAGGGGGCCGCGAGGACTGAAGCTTTCTTT. Translated: CASSVRQGAARTEAFF.

The chain carries TRBV20-1 and TRBJ2-5; 10 nucleotides line up with TRBD2. Germline lookup yields CDR1 DFQATT and CDR2 SNEGSKA (reference sequence). Trimming cost V 4 bases and J 3 bases; bases outside gene matches: 5. This CDR3 contains 14 residues. The CDR3 DNA sequence: TGCAGTGCTATCCAGCGGGGGGGGAAAGAGACCCAGTACTTC. Translated: CSAIQRGGKETQYF.

This clonotype has a handful of counts. The V call is TRBV7-2, the J call TRBJ1-5; no firm D call. The CDR3 covers 15 residues. Germline V CDR1 and CDR2: SGHTA, FQGNSA. Trimming took off 5 bases at V and 0 bases at J, with 11 bases between the two ends. In DNA, the CDR3 is TGTGCCAGCAGCCTTCGGACGGATAGCAATCAGCCCCAGCATTTT. Translating it yields CASSLRTDSNQPQHF. The complete variable domain, with remaining parts taken from reference TRBV7-2 and TRBJ1-5, reads GAGVSQSPSNKVTEKGKDVELRCDPISGHTALYWYRQSLGQGLEFLIYFQGNSAPDKSGLPSDRFSAERTGGSVSTLTIQRTQQEDSAVYLCASSLRTDSNQPQHFGDGTRLSIL.

This clonotype was found a few times. This sequence joins TRBV29-1 and TRBJ2-2; 8 bases map to TRBD2. After removal of 3 bases from V and 3 bases from J, the junction contained 6 bases not matched to a gene. The CDR3 totals 15 residues. Per germline, CDR1 SQVTM and CDR2 ANQGSEA. The CDR3 reads CSVEATSAYTGELFF. The CDR3 bases are TGCAGCGTTGAGGCGACTAGCGCATACACCGGGGAGCTGTTTTTT.

To note about this clonotype: This may be a read error: a much more frequent sequence differs by one nucleotide. This CDR3 is missing its conserved last phenylalanine or tryptophan, likely due to a read error. The chain joins TRBV7-2 to TRBJ2-5; D gene unclear. Germline assignment: CDR1 SGHTA and CDR2 FQGNSA. The CDR3 loop spans 12 amino acids. V lost 2 bases and J lost 9, with 10 bases in between. CDR3: CASSLIIGSQYL. CDR3 DNA sequence: TGTGCCAGCAGCTTAATTATCGGTTCCCAGTACTTA.

The chain employs TRBV6-1 and TRBJ1-5; D call uncertain. CDR3 size: 14 residues. Germline V gives CDR1 MNHNS, CDR2 SASEGT. Trimming stripped 4 bases from V and 5 bases from J, with 12 bases between. The CDR3 here is CASSVEEYYQPQHF. CDR3 DNA: TGTGCCAGCAGTGTAGAAGAATATTATCAGCCCCAGCATTTT.

The chain couples TRBV23-1 to TRBJ1-5; 8 nucleotides line up with TRBD1. TRBV23-1 is labeled an ORF, and its function is uncertain. The CDR3 has 14 residues. The ends lost 4 bases at V and 7 bases at J; junction bases unmatched: 6. The DNA for the CDR3 is TGCGCCAGCAGTCCTCCAGGGGGCGGACAGCCCCAGCATTTT. This codes for CASSPPGGGQPQHF.